A single sample is the source of the 22 T cell receptor beta chains below, sequenced in a study of cytomegalovirus exposure and HLA in healthy donors. This PCR relied on a set of 60 Vbeta primers and 13 Jbeta primers. Libraries were prepared by immunoSEQ multiplex PCR; TCRdb keeps only in-frame clonotypes and omits some of them. The sample has around 200,000 clones; approximately 82% are singletons. The sequenced material came from PBMCs. All receptors come from a woman in her 50s in good health and CMV-seropositive.

This chain uses TRBV4-1 with TRBJ1-1; 8 bases map to TRBD1. The CDR3 sequence is 19 residues long. Germline assignment: CDR1 MGHRA and CDR2 YSYEKL. V lost 3 bases, J lost 1 base, and 16 bases stayed unmatched. CDR3 sequence reads: CASSHPGGTRGFPNTEAFF. The CDR3 region has the DNA TGCGCCAGCAGCCACCCAGGGGGCACCAGGGGATTCCCGAACACTGAAGCTTTCTTT.

J is TRBJ1-1 and V is TRBV4-2; D ambiguous. Germline lookup yields CDR1 LGHNA and CDR2 YNFKEQ. This CDR3 region has 13 residues. V was clipped by 4 bases and J by 3 bases, with 9 bases between them. CDR3 amino acids: CASSPTVYTEAFF. CDR3 bases: TGTGCCAGCAGCCCTACAGTTTACACTGAAGCTTTCTTT.

This chain connects TRBV6-5 to TRBJ1-6; TRBD1 matches at 7 bases. The CDR3 consists of 14 residues. CDR1 and CDR2 from the germline V gene are MNHEY and SVGAGI. J was trimmed by 8 bases and V by 6 bases; bases with no gene match: 7. The DNA of the CDR3 is TGTGCCAGCAGCAGGGGGGAGTATTATTCACCCCTCCACTTT. This encodes CASSRGEYYSPLHF.

The chain is built from TRBV11-1 and TRBJ1-5; 7 nucleotides agree with TRBD1. The CDR3 extends over 16 amino acids. V gave up 8 bases and J gave up 4 bases; unmatched junction bases: 14. Germline loops: CDR1 SGHAT, CDR2 FQDESV (reference sequence). CDR3 bases: TGTGCCAGCCAGGAACTGGACAGGTCAGGGAATCAGCCCCAGCATTTT. This translates into CASQELDRSGNQPQHF.

The table lists this clone with a count of one. The V call is TRBV19, the J call TRBJ2-3; 8 bases map to TRBD1. Germline V gives CDR1 LNHDA, CDR2 SQIVND (reference sequence). Germline trimming cut 1 base from V and 5 bases from J; bases unmatched to any gene: 8. The CDR3 covers 16 residues. The chain's CDR3 is CASSIASRGLGDTQYF. The DNA for the CDR3 is TGTGCCAGTAGTATAGCTTCCAGGGGGCTCGGAGATACGCAGTATTTT.

The V gene is TRBV5-5, the J gene TRBJ2-5; unclear D gene. The CDR3 totals 13 residues. V gave up 0 bases and J gave up 4 bases, with 7 bases separating them. Germline CDR1 and CDR2: SGHKS and YYEKEE (reference sequence). CDR3 amino acids: CASSLGQIETQYF. The CDR3 region has the DNA TGTGCCAGCAGCTTGGGTCAGATAGAGACCCAGTACTTC.

The gene calls are TRBV6-6 and TRBJ1-5; D not resolved. CDR3 length equals 13 residues. Germline V gives CDR1 MNHNY, CDR2 SVGAGI (reference sequence). V was cut by 6 bases and J by 5 bases, with 11 bases left in between. The CDR3 sequence: CASRTVPDQPQHF. In DNA form, the CDR3 reads TGTGCCAGCAGAACAGTTCCAGATCAGCCCCAGCATTTT.

The genes are TRBV5-1 and TRBJ2-1, with D uncertain. The CDR3 covers 13 residues. Trimming removed 1 base at V and 5 bases at J, with 7 bases between. Germline CDR1 is SGHRS and CDR2 is YFSETQ. The CDR3 loop is CASSLSVNNEQFF. The DNA of the CDR3 is TGCGCCAGCAGCTTGTCGGTTAACAATGAGCAGTTCTTC.

The gene calls are TRBV7-9 and TRBJ2-7; D is perhaps TRBD1 (6 bases). The V end lost 1 base, the J end lost 7 bases, and 20 bases lay between the germline ends. Looked up from germline, CDR1 is SEHNR and CDR2 is FQNEAQ (reference sequence). There are 16 residues in the CDR3. This chain's CDR3 is CASSLGQAAALAEQYF. The CDR3 DNA reads TGTGCCAGCAGCTTAGGACAGGCCGCCGCGCTGGCAGAGCAGTACTTC.

The rearrangement joins TRBV5-4 to TRBJ1-6, with no clear D. V was clipped by 5 bases and J by 0 bases, with 12 bases between them. The CDR3 loop spans 16 amino acids. Germline values: CDR1 SGHNT, CDR2 YYREEE (reference sequence). The CDR3: CASREDSSSYNSPLHF. In DNA, the CDR3 is TGTGCCAGCAGGGAGGACTCGAGCTCCTATAATTCACCCCTCCACTTT.

The chain couples TRBV19 to TRBJ1-2; 9 bases are a match to TRBD1. V dropped 8 bases and J dropped 7; count of bases not matched to a gene: 8. Germline-derived CDR1 and CDR2 are LNHDA and SQIVND (reference sequence). This CDR3 comprises 13 residues. The CDR3 here is CASRTQGAGGYTF. DNA for the CDR3: TGTGCCAGTCGGACACAGGGGGCGGGTGGCTACACCTTC.

This chain links TRBV9 with TRBJ2-5, with 10 bases matching TRBD1. V gave up 5 bases and J gave up 4 bases; unmatched junction bases: 11. This CDR3 is 16 amino acids long. In germline, CDR1 is SGDLS, CDR2 YYNGEE. CDR3 bases: TGTGCCAGCAGTCCCGGGGGTGGGACAGGGGTAGAGACCCAGTACTTC. Its protein product is CASSPGGGTGVETQYF.

The CDR3 protein is CAISAGTAFMNTEAFF. The CDR3 DNA reads as TGTGCCATCAGCGCGGGGACAGCATTTATGAACACTGAAGCTTTCTTT. The chain has TRBV10-3 and TRBJ1-1; 7 bases fit TRBD1. Germline trimming cut 6 bases from V and 0 bases from J; bases unmatched to any gene: 10. The CDR3 length is 16 residues. The germline V gene encodes CDR1 ENHRY and CDR2 SYGVKD.

CDR3 region: CASSLAGAGIEKLFF. CDR3 DNA: TGTGCCAGCAGCTTAGCAGGGGCTGGTATTGAAAAACTGTTTTTT. This chain uses TRBV7-9 with TRBJ1-4, with TRBD1 as a possible D gene (5 bases). With 0 bases removed from V and 7 bases from J, the gap between germline ends came to 12 bases. The CDR3 is made up of 15 amino acids. Germline CDR1 reads SEHNR; CDR2 reads FQNEAQ (reference sequence).

Turning to this clone: Other DNA sequences in the sample encode the same CDR3. This rearrangement joins TRBV27 to TRBJ1-2, with D perhaps TRBD1 (6 bases). The CDR3 has 13 residues. The germline V gene encodes CDR1 MNHEY and CDR2 SMNVEV (reference sequence). Trimming removed 3 bases from V and 3 bases from J, with 8 bases in between. CDR3 DNA sequence: TGTGCCAGCAGTTTGACAGGAGACTATGGCTACACCTTC. Amino acids: CASSLTGDYGYTF.

J is TRBJ1-1 and V is TRBV7-9; 7 bases map to TRBD1. The V and J ends lost 0 bases and 1 base, in that order; junction bases with no gene match: 2. This CDR3 is 15 amino acids long. From germline, CDR1 is SEHNR and CDR2 FQNEAQ (reference sequence). The CDR3 DNA reads TGTGCCAGCAGCTTAGCCGGGACAGCGAACACTGAAGCTTTCTTT. Amino acid sequence: CASSLAGTANTEAFF. The whole variable domain, remainder taken from reference TRBV7-9 and TRBJ1-1, is DTGVSQNPRHKITKRGQNVTFRCDPISEHNRLYWYRQTLGQGPEFLTYFQNEAQLEKSRLLSDRFSAERPKGSFSTLEIQRTEQGDSAMYLCASSLAGTANTEAFFGQGTRLTVV.

This rearrangement joins TRBV10-3 to TRBJ2-3; D is ambiguous. Germline V CDR1 and CDR2: ENHRY, SYGVKD. The CDR3 runs to 15 residues. Trimming removed 2 bases from V and 0 bases from J, with 9 bases in between. The CDR3 spells CAISEALSSTDTQYF. CDR3 DNA: TGTGCCATCAGTGAGGCACTGAGTAGCACAGATACGCAGTATTTT.

The chain uses TRBV18 and TRBJ1-4; D uncertain. Germline V gene lookup returns CDR1 KGHSH and CDR2 LQKENI. This CDR3 is 14 amino acids long. Trimming left V 0 bases short and J 8 bases short, with 10 bases between. The CDR3 protein is CASSPPSTSEKLFF. The DNA for the CDR3 is TGTGCCAGCTCACCACCGAGTACGTCAGAAAAACTGTTTTTT.

This clone was seen a single time. CDR3: CAWSVQNPFYGYTF. The CDR3 DNA sequence: TGTGCCTGGAGTGTACAAAACCCTTTCTATGGCTACACCTTC. The chain recombines TRBV30 with TRBJ1-2; D unclear. V lost 0 bases and J lost 4, with 12 bases in between. The CDR3 runs to 14 residues. CDR1 GTSNPN and CDR2 SVGIG come from the germline V gene (reference sequence). The full variable domain, its missing parts supplied by reference TRBV30 and TRBJ1-2, is SQTIHQWPATLVQPVGSPLSLECTVEGTSNPNLYWYRQAAGRGLQLLFYSVGIGQISSEVPQNLSASRPQDRQFILSSKKLLLSDSGFYLCAWSVQNPFYGYTFGSGTRLTVV.

The CDR3 DNA is TGTGCCTGGAGCTTGACAGGGGGACTGATCTACGAGCAGTACTTC. It encodes CAWSLTGGLIYEQYF. The V gene is TRBV30, the J gene TRBJ2-7, with 9 positions matching TRBD1. CDR3 length equals 15 residues. Per germline, CDR1 GTSNPN and CDR2 SVGIG (reference sequence). Trimming took 3 bases from V and 3 from J; bases not matched to a gene: 9.

The V and J genes are TRBV21-1 and TRBJ2-7; the table's D call TRBD2 went unverified against the DNA. TRBV21-1 is assigned pseudogene status. The CDR3 spans 16 residues. In DNA form, the CDR3 reads TGTGCCAGCAGCAAATGGAACACACCGATGGAGTGGGAGCAGTACTTC. Translated: CASSKWNTPMEWEQYF.

This chain uses TRBV11-3 with TRBJ2-3; TRBD2 agrees at 7 bases. Germline lookup yields CDR1 SGHNT and CDR2 YENEEA. This CDR3 has 16 residues. Losses at the gene ends were 1 base for V and 1 base for J; bases not matched to a gene: 5. CDR3 sequence: CASSLGASGRTDTQYF. The CDR3 DNA is TGTGCCAGCAGCTTAGGGGCTAGCGGACGCACAGATACGCAGTATTTT.